Here is one T cell receptor (beta chain) with its context. The antigen it recognizes is unknown. There are no base qualities to consult, and no much larger clone falls within one base. This sample was taken from a study of cytomegalovirus exposure and HLA in healthy donors (dated by TCRdb to 2015 to 2018). Study-level background: An earlier analysis of a few hundred of the donors reported 276 Gb of sequence data and 100 million to 120 million unique TCR beta sequences obtained from around 190 million T cells. An early release covering roughly 640 HLA-typed donors comprised about 300 gigabases of sequencing data and approximately 85 million unique TCR sequences. The genetic ancestry cluster associated with self-reported Caucasian donors included about 81% of the 398 genotyped donors. The study aimed to test whether cataloging public T cell receptors could reveal signatures of past pathogen exposure. Using immunosequencing, the study profiled T cell repertoires from some 670 subjects and related those repertoires to cytomegalovirus serostatus. A separate validation cohort of over a hundred different subjects was used in addition to the approximately 700-subject first cohort. High-throughput TCR immunosequencing, statistical association of individual TCRs with disease status, and machine learning were combined to predict cytomegalovirus infection status. A later analysis re-analyzed previously published TCR beta repertoires from 600 to 850 donors and added high-resolution HLA genotyping to study TCR occurrence patterns. The later analysis used no new phenotypic data to find candidate immune exposures, relying instead on TCR beta sequences and their occurrence across donors. To decide whether each TCR beta V gene segment behaved as functional or pseudogenic, an earlier analysis of approximately 600 of the donors relied on high-throughput TCR beta sequencing. Donor age, sex, ethnicity and CMV serostatus were compiled alongside the repertoire data. Genome-wide SNP genotypes for about 55% of the roughly 670 donors were used in a later genetic analysis, which treated that subset as a discovery cohort. Every discovery cohort repertoire had been produced on one sequencing platform. Class I and class II HLA loci were covered by the typing at four-digit resolution. Typing coverage varied by locus: about 629-640 donors for A, B, C, DRB1 and DQB1; roughly 500 for DQA1; 600 to 610 for DPA1; roughly 450 for DPB1. Five DR-DQ haplotypes were treated as single units for association and clustering because of strong linkage in the cohort. Among almost 400 genotyped donors of the cohort, an average of around 240,000 unique TCR beta nucleotide sequences were sequenced per donor, 15% to 20% of them non-productive.

V is trimmed back by 6 bases and J by 2 bases, and the junction contains 4 bases that no gene match accounts for. From cysteine to phenylalanine, the CDR3 is 13 amino acids long. The retained sequence is limited to the CDR3, 39 bases, with the frame set at the first base. The germline V gene yields SQVTM for CDR1 and ANQGSEA for CDR2. The research as a whole found: Roughly 15 rarely observed V segments, including chromosome 9 orphons, were excluded from the earlier analysis of about 610 of the donors because counts were too low. Presence/absence analyses assumed roughly uniform sequencing depth across donors, an assumption that may not hold. Some IMGT-functional V segments, including TRBV6-2 and TRBV6-3, could not be told apart with the 87-base-pair reads, so those segments were excluded. It was suggested by the authors that the approach could potentially be generalized to other disease states and immunological phenotypes. According to a later analysis, parvovirus B19, influenza, CMV and Epstein-Barr virus appeared linked to several top co-occurrence clusters. In a later analysis, most CMV-associated TCR beta chains were found to appear HLA-restricted, with HLA associations seemingly driven largely by CMV exposure. Because HLA typing was missing for some donors at each locus, association tests included only the typed subset. Assigning TCR associations to individual alleles was difficult when HLA alleles, especially DR and DQ, strongly co-occurred. Across donors, most TCR sequences were observed very rarely, whereas some public TCRs were present in many individuals. A further reported finding was that TCR beta sequences accurately predicted the HLA-A and HLA-B alleles for most subjects in the first cohort. Only TCR beta chains were sequenced in this cohort, and the absence of alpha or paired-chain data limited detectable features. The only immune exposure information available for the cohort was CMV serostatus. In a later analysis, HLA-associated TCR beta chains were found to be more clonally expanded and to have lower generation probabilities than equally common non-associated chains. Linkage disequilibrium might explain the correlated functional status among segregating V segments, but an unknown experimental factor could not be excluded. An earlier analysis of around 600 of the donors showed that most TCR beta V segments appeared in productive rearrangements either about 87% or about 30% of the time, which broadly matched IMGT annotations. V-gene and J-gene trimming of TCR beta chains was associated with a missense DCLRE1C variant in a later genetic analysis, and the association was replicated in an independent cohort. The classifier was reported to diagnose cytomegalovirus status with high specificity and sensitivity in both the original and validation cohorts. A total of about 150 TCR beta chains were listed by the study as associated with cytomegalovirus. A later analysis associated around 16,000 TCR beta sequences with specific HLA alleles at a false discovery rate of 0.05. In vitro tests confirmed that a few of the cytomegalovirus-associated TCR beta chains recognize cytomegalovirus antigens. A later genetic analysis reported fewer N-insertions in productive TCRs among donors in an Asian-associated ancestry cluster than the roughly 700-donor mean. In a later analysis, TCR association rates were found to vary across HLA loci, with the most associated TCRs seen for DRB1 alleles and the fewest for HLA-C alleles. A group of highly shared sequence variants was considered likely to be a technical artifact of the sequencing pipeline.

The cohort comprised fewer than 750 healthy bone marrow donors. All cohort members were sampled while nominally healthy, although unrecorded immune exposures were likely present. The donor tested CMV seronegative, placing the donor among the roughly 350 seronegative members of the cohort. A peripheral blood sample was collected from each donor, and TCR beta sequencing was performed on peripheral blood mononuclear cells. Genomic DNA extraction from the blood cell samples was performed with the Qiagen DNeasy Blood Extraction Kit. The library was obtained by the immunoSEQ multiplex PCR assay. The multiplex PCR relied on a mix of 60 forward primers for TCR Vbeta segments and 13 reverse primers for TCR Jbeta segments. The CDR3 region of rearranged TCR beta genes was amplified from genomic DNA with a multiplex PCR assay. On the Illumina HiSeq System, the amplified TCR beta libraries were sequenced as 87-base-pair reads. The study's own analysis went as follows. In a later analysis, around 80 million unique TCR beta chains were counted across the roughly 610 repertoires, and roughly 9.9 million of these chains were shared by at least two donors. To remove PCR and sequencing errors, raw reads were error-corrected and collapsed into unique sequences using a nearest-neighbor algorithm that merged closely related sequences. To assign V, D and J gene segments, CDR3 sequences were aligned to IMGT reference sequences. For a sequence to be retained, at least a six-nucleotide match to both a V gene segment and a J gene segment was required. A rearrangement counted as productive if the CDR3 had no stop codons and remained in frame with V and J, and every other rearrangement counted as non-productive. Following IMGT convention, CDR3 was defined as the stretch from the second conserved V-encoded cysteine to the conserved J-encoded phenylalanine. The earlier analysis of around 640 of the donors excluded sequences that lacked an unambiguous match to a single V gene segment. In an earlier analysis of 587 of the donors, V segments were called functional above 56.7% productive rearrangements and were called segregating when the between-donor standard deviation exceeded 5%. A statistical classification framework was built for diagnosing cytomegalovirus status from the catalog of TCR beta chain sequences. A later analysis assigned V and J genes by comparing TCR nucleotide sequences with IMGT/GENE-DB human TR gene sequences. The TCRdist pipeline was used in a later analysis to assign CDR3 sequences and most-parsimonious VDJ recombination scenarios. In a later analysis, each TCR beta chain was defined by its CDR3 amino acid sequence together with its V-gene family, and reads without a unique V-gene family were excluded. To address suspected cross-contamination and a sequencing artifact, a later analysis removed over 500 highly shared, low-generation-probability nucleotide sequences. In a later analysis, a clonal expansion index was calculated for each public chain from normalized within-repertoire ranks of inferred template counts. In a later analysis, generation probabilities were computed with a VDJ recombination model fitted to out-of-frame rearrangements, and the resulting probabilities were checked against IGoR. A later analysis scored TCR-TCR, TCR-HLA and TCR-CMV co-occurrence with hypergeometric tests, applying a repertoire-size bias correction to TCR pairs. A later analysis estimated false discovery rates by permuting HLA or CMV assignments 20 times. In a later analysis, co-occurring TCRs were grouped using DBSCAN, and TCRdist sequence similarity was added for clustering within HLA-allele-positive subsets. For co-occurrence clustering, repertoires with fewer than 30,000 or more than 120,000 public chains were excluded, along with five or six repertoires with anomalous nucleotide sharing. The clones in this table, taken by TCRdb from immuneACCESS, are in-frame only. Not every clone is retained; where verified, under half of the shortfall comes from an unresolved V gene, and the cause of the rest is unknown. V, J and clone size were drawn from that table, and D and trimming were deduced from the DNA. The sample has about 160,000 clones on record, approximately 80% of them singletons. Of the sample, 4.3% is held by the ten largest clones.

The sequencing sample was made of PBMCs. This receptor was obtained from a man in his forties in good health and CMV-seronegative. The chain is assembled from TRBV29-1 and TRBJ1-2; 9 middle bases align to TRBD1. The encoded CDR3 is CSVPTGGNYGYTF. The DNA reads TGCAGCGTGCCGACAGGGGGGAACTATGGCTACACCTTC.